Below are 17 T cell receptor beta chains sequenced from a single sample in a study of T cell responses to AZD1222 COVID-19 vaccine. Sequencing was performed with immunoSEQ multiplex PCR; in TCRdb, only in-frame clones are kept and a portion is missing. The sample has roughly 110,000 clones, roughly nine tenths seen once. Sequences were derived from peripheral blood, sampled on day 0 of AZD1222 vaccination. Every receptor here comes from an adult in good health.

CDR3 sequence reads: CATSRDRTSAQETQYF. The CDR3 DNA sequence: TGTGCCACCAGCAGAGATAGGACTAGCGCCCAAGAGACCCAGTACTTC. J is TRBJ2-5 and V is TRBV15; 9 nucleotides agree with TRBD2. The trim removed 0 bases at V and 1 base at J, leaving 3 bases unmatched. The germline V gene has CDR1 LNHNV and CDR2 YYDKDF (reference sequence). The CDR3 contains 16 residues.

The CDR3 region is CASSLRQGHNNEQFF. The CDR3 DNA follows: TGTGCCAGCTCACTTAGACAGGGGCACAACAATGAGCAGTTCTTC. This chain connects TRBV18 to TRBJ2-1; 8 bases agree with TRBD1. CDR3 length: 15 residues. CDR1 is KGHSH and CDR2 is LQKENI in the germline V gene. The trim removed 4 bases at V and 5 bases at J, leaving 7 bases unmatched.

This clone was detected only a few times. The chain has TRBV10-3 and TRBJ2-1; the match to TRBD2 covers 14 bases. Germline V gene data show CDR1 as ENHRY and CDR2 as SYGVKD. The CDR3 is made up of 16 amino acids. V lost 6 bases, J lost 0 bases, and 1 base stayed unmatched. CDR3 sequence (DNA): TGTGCCATCAGGGGGACTAGCGGGAGCTCCTACAATGAGCAGTTCTTC. It is translated as CAIRGTSGSSYNEQFF.

The rearrangement links TRBV30 to TRBJ1-2; the D is unclear. The CDR3 sequence is 12 residues long. V lost 4 bases to trimming and J lost 1 base, with 7 bases between them. The germline CDR1 and CDR2 sequences are GTSNPN and SVGIG (reference sequence). The CDR3 sequence: CAWKSGNYGYTF. DNA for the CDR3: TGTGCCTGGAAGAGCGGTAACTATGGCTACACCTTC. Complete variable domain (other parts from reference TRBV30 and TRBJ1-2): SQTIHQWPATLVQPVGSPLSLECTVEGTSNPNLYWYRQAAGRGLQLLFYSVGIGQISSEVPQNLSASRPQDRQFILSSKKLLLSDSGFYLCAWKSGNYGYTFGSGTRLTVV.

The CDR3, as DNA: TGCGCCAGCAGTCGGGGTCTGGGGCAGTACTTC. As protein: CASSRGLGQYF. V usage is TRBV23-1 and J usage is TRBJ2-7, with no clear D. TRBV23-1 is marked as an open reading frame, function uncertain. Trimming cost V 4 bases and J 9 bases, with 10 bases left between them. This CDR3 is 11 amino acids long.

The CDR3 region is CASSFQVGRELAGELFF. The CDR3 coding sequence is TGTGCCAGCAGTTTTCAGGTGGGGCGGGAGCTTGCCGGGGAGCTGTTTTTT. This rearrangement joins TRBV28 to TRBJ2-2; the match to TRBD2 covers 7 bases. The V and J ends lost 3 bases and 6 bases, in that order; junction bases with no gene match: 13. The germline V gene has CDR1 MDHEN and CDR2 SYDVKM. CDR3 length equals 17 residues.

This clone turned up a few times. V gene TRBV5-4 combines with J gene TRBJ2-3; 8 bases line up with TRBD2. The germline V gene has CDR1 SGHNT and CDR2 YYREEE (reference sequence). J gave up 4 bases and V 4 bases, and 14 bases lay outside the gene matches. CDR3 length: 17 amino acids. The CDR3 DNA follows: TGTGCCAGCAGCACCCTCTCCGGCAGCGGGAGTGCAGATACGCAGTATTTT. It codes for CASSTLSGSGSADTQYF.

The chain carries TRBV5-5 and TRBJ1-2, with TRBD1 as a possible D gene (6 bases). Germline V gene sequence: CDR1 SGHKS, CDR2 YYEKEE (reference sequence). Deletions cut 5 bases from V and 5 bases from J, with 16 bases between. The CDR3 contains 14 residues. The CDR3 sequence: CASSQSPGTYGYTF. CDR3 DNA: TGTGCCAGCAGTCAATCTCCCGGGACATATGGCTACACCTTC. Drawing the rest from reference TRBV5-5 and TRBJ1-2, the complete variable domain is DAGVTQSPTHLIKTRGQQVTLRCSPISGHKSVSWYQQVLGQGPQFIFQYYEKEERGRGNFPDRFSARQFPNYSSELNVNALLLGDSALYLCASSQSPGTYGYTFGSGTRLTVV.

The chain couples TRBV6-1 to TRBJ2-7, with TRBD2 matching over 15 bases. CDR3 length equals 16 residues. Germline V gives CDR1 MNHNS, CDR2 SASEGT. V trimming: 4 bases; J trimming: 5 bases; junction bases outside the gene matches: 6. The CDR3 region has the DNA TGTGCCAGCAGTGGGACTAGCGGGAGGGTTTTCCACGAGCAGTACTTC. It encodes CASSGTSGRVFHEQYF.

The V call is TRBV30, the J call TRBJ1-5; D may be TRBD1 (5 bases). Germline V lookup: CDR1 GTSNPN, CDR2 SVGIG (reference sequence). The CDR3 contains 13 residues. With 1 base removed from V and 5 bases from J, the gap between germline ends came to 9 bases. Here the CDR3 reads CAWSGRVDQPQHF. The CDR3 DNA sequence: TGTGCCTGGAGTGGCAGGGTAGATCAGCCCCAGCATTTT.

The V and J genes are TRBV7-2 and TRBJ1-2, with D possibly TRBD1 on 6 matching bases. V dropped 3 bases and J dropped 4 bases, with 9 bases sitting between them. The CDR3 runs to 13 residues. Germline CDR1 SGHTA, CDR2 FQGNSA. CDR3 nucleotides: TGTGCCAGCAGCTTTACAGGGACCTATGGCTACACCTTC. Its translation is CASSFTGTYGYTF.

This clone was found once. The chain recombines TRBV4-1 with TRBJ2-7, with unresolved D. The germline V gene has CDR1 MGHRA and CDR2 YSYEKL. The ends were cut back, 2 bases at V and 1 base at J, with 9 bases in the middle. This CDR3 is built from 14 residues. Written as DNA, the CDR3 is TGCGCCAGCAGCCAAATGGACGGTTCCTACGAGCAGTACTTC. Amino acid sequence: CASSQMDGSYEQYF.

The rearrangement links TRBV15 to TRBJ1-1, with a possible D match to TRBD1 (5 bases). CDR1 LNHNV and CDR2 YYDKDF come from the germline V gene (reference sequence). The CDR3 has 15 amino acids. V was clipped by 1 base and J by 4 bases, with 13 bases between them. The CDR3 bases are TGTGCCACCAGCAGAGGGGTAGGGGCAGTCACTGAAGCTTTCTTT. Its protein is CATSRGVGAVTEAFF.

This clone appeared a single time. The chain carries TRBV19 and TRBJ1-2, with 8 positions matching TRBD1. This CDR3 spans 17 amino acids. In germline, CDR1 is LNHDA, CDR2 SQIVND (reference sequence). The V segment lost 9 bases and the J segment 0 bases; nucleotides outside the gene matches: 15. The DNA of the CDR3 is TGTGCCAGCCGCACCAACCTCCGGGGACAGGCTAACTATGGCTACACCTTC. Translation gives CASRTNLRGQANYGYTF.

The chain carries TRBV5-6 and TRBJ2-2; 9 bases map to TRBD1. Germline CDR1 and CDR2: SGHDT and YYEEEE. CDR3 length: 15 amino acids. V lost 4 bases to trimming and J lost 1 base; unmatched junction nucleotides: 2. This CDR3 reads CASSQDRGNTGELFF. DNA for the CDR3: TGTGCCAGCAGCCAGGACAGGGGGAACACCGGGGAGCTGTTTTTT.

The rearrangement joins TRBV12-5 to TRBJ1-4, with 8 bases lining up with TRBD1. V lost 5 bases and J lost 6; bases outside the gene matches: 2. The CDR3 covers 13 residues. CDR1 and CDR2 (germline): LGHNT, FRNRAP. The CDR3 loop is CASGQGADEKLFF. The CDR3 bases are TGTGCTAGTGGTCAGGGGGCTGATGAAAAACTGTTTTTT.

This clone was detected only once. V is TRBV11-2 and J is TRBJ1-2; D is uncertain. V lost 5 bases and J 4 bases, leaving 11 bases between the germline ends. CDR3 length: 13 residues. From germline, CDR1 is SGHAT and CDR2 FQNNGV. CDR3 amino acids: CASSQMPLYGYTF. CDR3 nucleotides: TGTGCCAGCAGCCAGATGCCCCTCTATGGCTACACCTTC.